The clone carrying this T cell receptor (beta chain) was seen a single time. Germline V gene sequence: CDR1 SGHRS, CDR2 YFSETQ. The CDR3 extends over 14 amino acids. The V and J ends lost 2 bases and 5 bases, in that order; junction bases with no gene match: 5. Original methodology: From reference gene primer amplification, estimates of nucleated cell counts were derived. Clones were sequenced by immunoSEQ multiplex PCR, and TCRdb holds only the in-frame ones, with some missing. That table supplies the V and J calls and clone size; D and trimming were determined from the DNA. The profile shows 200,000 to 250,000 clones, about 86% of them singletons. These data originate in a study of blood T cell repertoires in COVID-19. Turning to the study itself: Sites across the United States, Italy and Spain contributed samples from acute and convalescent COVID-19. Sample material is recorded as cDNA or gDNA derived from T cells, B-cell-depleted T cells, or PBMCs.

The rearrangement uses TRBV5-1 and TRBJ2-3; 7 bases agree with TRBD2. The sequencing input was peripheral blood. This clonotype originated in a man aged 80 or over with acute or convalescent COVID-19. Here the CDR3 reads CASSFGGGLDTQYF. DNA of the CDR3: TGCGCCAGCAGCTTCGGGGGAGGGTTAGATACGCAGTATTTT.